This T cell receptor beta chain is drawn from a study of blood T cell repertoires in COVID-19. Study information: The study drew acute and convalescent COVID-19 samples from the United States, Italy and Spain.

TCRdb's table, derived via immunoSEQ multiplex PCR, lists solely in-frame clones and lacks some. This table has over 30,000 clones, roughly 75% appearing once. The V end was cut by 5 bases, the J end by 1 base, with 10 bases between. Germline CDR1 reads MNHEY; CDR2 reads SVGAGI. The CDR3 covers 14 residues. The sequenced sample was peripheral blood. This receptor was identified in a man older than 75 with active or convalescent COVID-19. This chain connects TRBV6-5 to TRBJ2-3; possible D gene TRBD2, 6 bases. Here the CDR3 DNA reads TGTGCCAGCAGTAACGTAGCGGGCACAGATACGCAGTATTTT. Its protein is CASSNVAGTDTQYF.